The 22 T cell receptor beta chains given below trace back to one sample, sequenced in a study of cytomegalovirus exposure and HLA in healthy donors. Sequencing used immunoSEQ multiplex PCR; TCRdb keeps in-frame clones, though not all of them. The data contain 120,000 to 150,000 clones, about 89% of them singletons. The sequenced sample was PBMCs. These receptors originate from a woman aged 18-29 years in good health and CMV-seropositive.

This chain links TRBV7-9 with TRBJ2-7; D might be TRBD2 (7 bases). This CDR3 has 14 amino acids. The V end was cut by 0 bases, the J end by 5 bases, with 11 bases between. From germline, CDR1 is SEHNR and CDR2 FQNEAQ (reference sequence). Here the CDR3 DNA reads TGTGCCAGCAGCTTAGCGTTAGGGGGGGACGAGCAGTACTTC. Protein: CASSLALGGDEQYF.

In DNA, the CDR3 is TGTGCCAGCAGTCCGGACAGGATCAGCACAGATACGCAGTATTTT. Translation gives CASSPDRISTDTQYF. The V call is TRBV7-2, the J call TRBJ2-3, with 7 bases that match TRBD1. CDR1 SGHTA and CDR2 FQGNSA come from the germline V gene. J was trimmed by 0 bases and V by 6 bases; bases with no gene match: 6. CDR3 size: 15 residues.

Only one count was recorded for this clone. The V gene is TRBV11-2, the J gene TRBJ2-1; TRBD2 aligns across 12 bases. The V segment lost 7 bases and the J segment 7 bases; nucleotides outside the gene matches: 8. The germline V gene encodes CDR1 SGHAT and CDR2 FQNNGV. CDR3 length: 15 amino acids. This chain's CDR3 is CASTLRTSGRNEQFF. DNA for the CDR3: TGTGCCAGCACCCTCCGCACTAGCGGGAGGAATGAGCAGTTCTTC.

The chain uses TRBV19 and TRBJ1-5, with TRBD1 identical over 7 bases. Germline loops: CDR1 LNHDA, CDR2 SQIVND (reference sequence). The V gene end was trimmed by 5 bases and the J gene end by 5 bases; junction bases not matched to a gene: 3. This CDR3 region has 13 residues. The CDR3 loop is CASSDRDDQPQHF. The CDR3 bases are TGTGCCAGTAGTGACAGGGACGATCAGCCCCAGCATTTT.

The J gene is TRBJ2-2, the V gene TRBV27; TRBD2 matches at 13 bases. Germline lookup yields CDR1 MNHEY and CDR2 SMNVEV (reference sequence). The CDR3 runs 16 residues. The J segment lost 4 bases and the V segment lost 4 bases, leaving 3 bases of the junction unmatched. The CDR3 DNA reads TGTGCCAGCAGTTCCAGACTAGCGGGAGGCACCGGGGAGCTGTTTTTT. Translating it yields CASSSRLAGGTGELFF.

This chain connects TRBV14 to TRBJ2-1; D possibly corresponds to TRBD2 (5 bases). The CDR3 has 16 residues. Trimming shortened V by 0 bases and J by 4 bases, and 13 bases separated the two germline ends. CDR1 is SGHDN and CDR2 is FVKESK in the germline V gene. For the CDR3, the DNA is TGTGCCAGCAGCCAAGAAGTATCCCCGGGATACAATGAGCAGTTCTTC. As protein: CASSQEVSPGYNEQFF.

The rearrangement joins TRBV19 to TRBJ2-5; the match to TRBD1 covers 8 bases. V was pared by 5 bases and J by 5 bases, with 13 bases of the junction left unmatched. The CDR3 consists of 16 residues. The V gene's germline CDR1 is LNHDA and CDR2 SQIVND (reference sequence). CDR3 sequence: CASSVGQGGFGETQYF. The CDR3 bases are TGTGCCAGTAGTGTCGGACAGGGCGGCTTTGGGGAGACCCAGTACTTC. Combining the CDR3 with reference TRBV19 and TRBJ2-5 gives the whole variable domain DGGITQSPKYLFRKEGQNVTLSCEQNLNHDAMYWYRQDPGQGLRLIYYSQIVNDFQKGDIAEGYSVSREKKESFPLTVTSAQKNPTAFYLCASSVGQGGFGETQYFGPGTRLLVL.

CDR3 sequence reads: CASSQDITGPAYEQYF. As DNA, the CDR3 is TGTGCCAGCAGCCAAGATATAACAGGCCCAGCGTACGAGCAGTACTTC. V usage is TRBV4-2 and J usage is TRBJ2-7; D is possibly TRBD1 (5 bases). V dropped 0 bases and J dropped 4 bases, with 16 bases sitting between them. The germline V gene encodes CDR1 LGHNA and CDR2 YNFKEQ. The CDR3 is made up of 16 amino acids.

The chain links TRBV28 to TRBJ1-1; 10 bases fit TRBD1. V dropped 5 bases and J dropped 0; count of bases not matched to a gene: 12. This CDR3 comprises 18 residues. Germline values: CDR1 MDHEN, CDR2 SYDVKM. Here the CDR3 reads CASSRRQGAVEMNTEAFF. The CDR3 nucleotides are TGTGCCAGCAGTCGAAGACAGGGGGCGGTGGAGATGAACACTGAAGCTTTCTTT.

The V call is TRBV30, the J call TRBJ1-1, with TRBD1 as a possible D gene (6 bases). CDR1 GTSNPN and CDR2 SVGIG come from the germline V gene (reference sequence). The CDR3 has 11 amino acids. With 3 bases removed from V and 9 bases from J, the gap between germline ends came to 11 bases. The CDR3 DNA reads as TGTGCCTGGAGGCAACAGGGTCAAGCTTTCTTT. Translating it yields CAWRQQGQAFF.

This clone was seen more than once but under ten times. The same CDR3 arises from other DNA sequences in this sample as well. The rearrangement links TRBV18 to TRBJ1-5, with a weak D call TRBD1 (5 bases). Germline CDR1 and CDR2: KGHSH and LQKENI. The V end lost 3 bases, the J end lost 2 bases, and 14 bases lay between the germline ends. The CDR3 is 16 amino acids. CDR3 amino acids: CASSPSGGVRNQPQHF. CDR3 nucleotides: TGTGCCAGCTCACCGTCGGGGGGGGTTCGCAATCAGCCCCAGCATTTT. Complete variable domain (other parts from reference TRBV18 and TRBJ1-5): NAGVMQNPRHLVRRRGQEARLRCSPMKGHSHVYWYRQLPEEGLKFMVYLQKENIIDESGMPKERFSAEFPKEGPSILRIQQVVRGDSAAYFCASSPSGGVRNQPQHFGDGTRLSIL.

The chain is built from TRBV2 and TRBJ2-7; 8 bases are shared with TRBD1. CDR1 and CDR2 (germline): SNHLY, FYNNEI. This CDR3 comprises 17 residues. The V and J ends lost 7 bases and 4 bases, in that order; junction bases with no gene match: 18. The CDR3: CASNGQQRGTGQYEQYF. CDR3 bases: TGTGCCAGCAATGGCCAGCAACGCGGGACAGGACAGTACGAGCAGTACTTC.

The chain is built from TRBV5-6 and TRBJ2-7; 9 nucleotides align to TRBD2. Germline CDR1 and CDR2: SGHDT and YYEEEE. The CDR3 runs 14 residues. Losses at the gene ends were 4 bases for V and 6 bases for J; bases not matched to a gene: 8. The CDR3 bases are TGTGCCAGCAGCCGTGATAGCGGGAGACGCGAGCAGTACTTC. Protein sequence: CASSRDSGRREQYF.

The V gene is TRBV9, the J gene TRBJ1-1, with TRBD1 as a possible D gene (5 bases). The CDR3 is 15 amino acids. Between the trimmed V and J ends, which lost 1 base and 1 base, there was a span of 11 bases. From germline, CDR1 is SGDLS and CDR2 YYNGEE. The CDR3 reads CASSVSQGENTEAFF. The CDR3 DNA follows: TGTGCCAGCAGCGTATCCCAAGGGGAGAACACTGAAGCTTTCTTT.

This chain connects TRBV2 to TRBJ1-3, with 11 bases fitting TRBD1. Per the germline V gene, CDR1 is SNHLY and CDR2 is FYNNEI. This CDR3 comprises 17 residues. With V trimmed by 3 bases and J by 1 base, 5 bases remained unmatched. The DNA for the CDR3 is TGTGCCAGCAGTGATTCGGGACAGGGGGTTTCTGGAAACACCATATATTTT. It codes for CASSDSGQGVSGNTIYF.

This chain connects TRBV4-3 to TRBJ2-2; D possibly corresponds to TRBD2 (5 bases). The CDR3 contains 14 residues. Germline V gene data show CDR1 as LGHNA and CDR2 as YSLEER. With 3 bases removed from V and 4 bases from J, the gap between germline ends came to 9 bases. The DNA of the CDR3 is TGCGCCAGCAGCCATATACGGGGCACCGGGGAGCTGTTTTTT. Protein: CASSHIRGTGELFF.

This chain connects TRBV6-1 to TRBJ2-7, with TRBD2 identical over 7 bases. V lost 1 base, J lost 3 bases, and 6 bases stayed unmatched. Germline CDR1 is MNHNS and CDR2 is SASEGT. This CDR3 contains 15 residues. The CDR3 loop reads CASSEGLADLYEQYF. The CDR3, as DNA: TGTGCCAGCAGTGAAGGACTAGCAGACCTCTACGAGCAGTACTTC.

V and J are TRBV5-1 and TRBJ2-7, with D possibly matching TRBD1 (6 bases). This CDR3 has 13 residues. Per germline, CDR1 SGHRS and CDR2 YFSETQ. V lost 3 bases, J lost 2 bases, and 9 bases lay in between. The CDR3 DNA is TGCGCCAGCAGCTCCAGGACAGCCTACGAGCAGTACTTC. Its translation is CASSSRTAYEQYF.

Note on this clone: Additional DNA sequences in this sample encode the identical CDR3. V is TRBV7-9 and J is TRBJ2-7; TRBD1 aligns across 8 bases. The V and J ends lost 6 bases and 1 base, in that order; junction bases with no gene match: 5. The length of the CDR3 is 14 residues. Germline-derived CDR1 and CDR2 are SEHNR and FQNEAQ (reference sequence). CDR3 protein: CASSFDRGSYEQYF. The CDR3, as DNA: TGTGCCAGCAGTTTCGACAGGGGATCCTACGAGCAGTACTTC.

This chain uses TRBV5-1 with TRBJ2-7; D might be TRBD2 (5 bases). The CDR3 is made up of 12 amino acids. The V and J ends lost 2 bases and 3 bases respectively, with 6 bases between them. CDR1 is SGHRS and CDR2 is YFSETQ in the germline V gene. The CDR3 reads CASSFEGYEQYF. The CDR3 nucleotides are TGCGCCAGCAGCTTTGAGGGCTACGAGCAGTACTTC.

The chain is built from TRBV27 and TRBJ1-5; no clear D gene. Trimming removed 3 bases from V and 0 bases from J, with 6 bases in between. Germline V gives CDR1 MNHEY, CDR2 SMNVEV (reference sequence). The CDR3 runs to 14 residues. The DNA of the CDR3 is TGTGCCAGCAGTTTTGTCAGTAGCAATCAGCCCCAGCATTTT. Translating it yields CASSFVSSNQPQHF.

The rearrangement uses TRBV11-3 and TRBJ2-5; 8 nucleotides match TRBD2. Germline V lookup: CDR1 SGHNT, CDR2 YENEEA. Trimming took 2 bases from V and 4 from J; bases not matched to a gene: 9. The CDR3 length is 16 residues. CDR3 amino acids: CASSLSGGTSRETQYF. CDR3 in DNA: TGTGCCAGCAGCTTATCGGGAGGGACATCACGAGAGACCCAGTACTTC.